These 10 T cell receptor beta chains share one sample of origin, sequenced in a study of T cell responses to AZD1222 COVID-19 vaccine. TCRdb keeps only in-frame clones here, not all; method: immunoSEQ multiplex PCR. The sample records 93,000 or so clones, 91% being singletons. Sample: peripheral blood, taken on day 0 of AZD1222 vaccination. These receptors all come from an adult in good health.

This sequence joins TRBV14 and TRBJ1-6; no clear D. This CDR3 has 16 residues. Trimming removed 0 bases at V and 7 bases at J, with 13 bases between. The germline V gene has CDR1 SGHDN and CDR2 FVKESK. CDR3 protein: CASSQDWGSVNSPLHF. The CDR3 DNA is TGTGCCAGCAGCCAAGATTGGGGATCAGTCAATTCACCCCTCCACTTT. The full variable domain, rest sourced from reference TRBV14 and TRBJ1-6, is EAGVTQFPSHSVIEKGQTVTLRCDPISGHDNLYWYRRVMGKEIKFLLHFVKESKQDESGMPNNRFLAERTGGTYSTLKVQPAELEDSGVYFCASSQDWGSVNSPLHFGNGTRLTVT.

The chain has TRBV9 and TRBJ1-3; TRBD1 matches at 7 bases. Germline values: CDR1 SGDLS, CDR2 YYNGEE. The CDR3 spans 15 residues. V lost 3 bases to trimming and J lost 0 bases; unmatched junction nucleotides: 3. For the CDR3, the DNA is TGTGCCAGCAGCGGACAGGGAACCTCTGGAAACACCATATATTTT. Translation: CASSGQGTSGNTIYF. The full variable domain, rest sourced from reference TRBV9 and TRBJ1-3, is DSGVTQTPKHLITATGQRVTLRCSPRSGDLSVYWYQQSLDQGLQFLIQYYNGEERAKGNILERFSAQQFPDLHSELNLSSLELGDSALYFCASSGQGTSGNTIYFGEGSWLTVV.

DNA of the CDR3: TGTGCCAGCAGCGCGGGGGGACCAAGGGCCCACGAGCAGTACTTC. Residues: CASSAGGPRAHEQYF. The chain carries TRBV9 and TRBJ2-7; 7 nucleotides line up with TRBD2. Germline loops: CDR1 SGDLS, CDR2 YYNGEE. The CDR3 has 15 amino acids. The V gene end was trimmed by 3 bases and the J gene end by 5 bases; junction bases not matched to a gene: 11.

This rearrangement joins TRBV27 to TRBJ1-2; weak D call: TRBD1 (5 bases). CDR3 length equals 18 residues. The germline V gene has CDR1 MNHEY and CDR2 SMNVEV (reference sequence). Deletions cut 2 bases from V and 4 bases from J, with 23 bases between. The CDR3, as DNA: TGTGCCAGCAGTTTAAAAGCGGCAGGACTGGGCGACAGCTATGGCTACACCTTC. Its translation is CASSLKAAGLGDSYGYTF.

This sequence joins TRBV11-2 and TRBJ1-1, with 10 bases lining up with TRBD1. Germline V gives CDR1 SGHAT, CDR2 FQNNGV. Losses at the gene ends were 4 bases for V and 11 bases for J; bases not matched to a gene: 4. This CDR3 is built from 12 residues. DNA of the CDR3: TGTGCCAGCAGCTGGGGGACAGGGGAGGCTTTCTTT. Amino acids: CASSWGTGEAFF. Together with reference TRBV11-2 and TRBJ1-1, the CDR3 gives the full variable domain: EAGVAQSPRYKIIEKRQSVAFWCNPISGHATLYWYQQILGQGPKLLIQFQNNGVVDDSQLPKDRFSAERLKGVDSTLKIQPAKLEDSAVYLCASSWGTGEAFFGQGTRLTVV.

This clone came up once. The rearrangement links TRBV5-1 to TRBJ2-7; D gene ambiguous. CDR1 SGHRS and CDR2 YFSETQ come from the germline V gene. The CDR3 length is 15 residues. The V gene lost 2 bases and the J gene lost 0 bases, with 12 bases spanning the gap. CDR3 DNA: TGCGCCAGCAGCTTCGAAGCGACGAGCTCCTACGAGCAGTACTTC. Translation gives CASSFEATSSYEQYF.

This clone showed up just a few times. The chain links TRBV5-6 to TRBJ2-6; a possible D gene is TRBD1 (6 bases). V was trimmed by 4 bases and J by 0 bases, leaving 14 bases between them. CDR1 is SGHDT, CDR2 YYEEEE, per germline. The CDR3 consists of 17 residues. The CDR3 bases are TGTGCCAGCAGCAACCCGGGACACTTCTCTGGGGCCAACGTCCTGACTTTC. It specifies CASSNPGHFSGANVLTF.

CDR3 amino acids: CASSGGIPNYGYTF. CDR3 nucleotide sequence: TGTGCCAGTAGTGGGGGTATCCCTAACTATGGCTACACCTTC. This sequence joins TRBV19 and TRBJ1-2, with D perhaps TRBD1 (5 bases). The CDR3 runs to 14 residues. Trimming left V 5 bases short and J 0 bases short, with 10 bases between. CDR1 is LNHDA, CDR2 SQIVND, per germline (reference sequence).

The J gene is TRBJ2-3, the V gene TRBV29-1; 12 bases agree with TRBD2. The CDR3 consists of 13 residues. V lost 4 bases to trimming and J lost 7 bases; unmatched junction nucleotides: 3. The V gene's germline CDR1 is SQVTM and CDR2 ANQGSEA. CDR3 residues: CSVGGLAGNTQYF. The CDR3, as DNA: TGCAGCGTTGGCGGACTAGCGGGAAATACGCAGTATTTT.

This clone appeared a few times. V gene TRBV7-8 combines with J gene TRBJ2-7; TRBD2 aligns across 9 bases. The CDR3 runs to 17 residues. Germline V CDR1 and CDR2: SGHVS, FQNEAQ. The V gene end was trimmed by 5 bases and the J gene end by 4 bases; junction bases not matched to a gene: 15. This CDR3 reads CASSLDSASGNQYEQYF. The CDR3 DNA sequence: TGTGCCAGCAGCCTTGATTCGGCTAGCGGGAATCAGTACGAGCAGTACTTC.